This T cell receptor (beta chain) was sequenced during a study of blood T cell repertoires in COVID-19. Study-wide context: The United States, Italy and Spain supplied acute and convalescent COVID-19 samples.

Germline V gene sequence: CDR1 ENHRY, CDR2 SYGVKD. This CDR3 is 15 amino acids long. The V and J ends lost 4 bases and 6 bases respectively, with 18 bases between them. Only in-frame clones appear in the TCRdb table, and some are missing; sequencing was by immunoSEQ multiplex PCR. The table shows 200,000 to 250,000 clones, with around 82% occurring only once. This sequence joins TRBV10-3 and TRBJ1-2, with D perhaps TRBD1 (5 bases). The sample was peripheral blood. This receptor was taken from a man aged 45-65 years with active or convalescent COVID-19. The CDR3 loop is CAISGGGMPLDGYTF. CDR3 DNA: TGTGCCATCAGTGGGGGGGGAATGCCTTTAGATGGCTACACCTTC.